This T cell receptor beta chain came from a study of glioma-infiltrating T cells. Study conclusions and caveats: Non-neoplastic patients had below-expected tissue-blood divergence, while all gliomas exceeded expectation.

Remarks on this clonotype: Its antigen is still unknown. A much larger clone is a single base away; this may be a read error.

Using RNA template, CDR3s of TCR alpha and beta were amplified with iRepertoire arm-PCR. TCRdb itself ran the multiplex PCR reads through MiXCR, one entry per CDR3 protein. The sample consists of roughly 120,000 distinct CDR3 sequences, more than 20% of them appearing once. Germline assignment: CDR1 MRHNA and CDR2 SNTAGT. This CDR3 has 13 amino acids. V was cut by 4 bases and J by 12 bases, with 16 bases left in between. This chain links TRBV6-4 with TRBJ2-1, with D possibly matching TRBD1 (6 bases). Input material: glioma tissue, nonneoplastic brain tissue, or PBMCs (not recorded which). This TCR was recovered from a human donor with low-grade glioma or glioblastoma, undergoing nonglioma brain surgery, or in good health (not recorded which). CDR3: CASSGQVKGGQFF. The DNA of the CDR3 is TGTGCCAGCAGTGGCCAGGTAAAAGGGGGGCAGTTCTTC.